A selection of T cell receptor beta chains follows, all from one sample in a study of blood T cell repertoires in COVID-19. Measured with immunoSEQ multiplex PCR; TCRdb has only the in-frame clones, and not every one. Of over 200,000 clones listed, 83% are singletons. The sample consisted of peripheral blood. Source of these receptors: a woman aged 25 to 39 with COVID-19, enrolled during active disease. Both conserved end residues are part of each CDR3. Each record gives: CDR3 protein, J gene, V gene.

cdr3_aa: CASSLGWGGTGLPTEAFF
j_call: TRBJ1-1
v_call: TRBV13

cdr3_aa: CASSGAPGQGSLSPLHF
j_call: TRBJ1-6
v_call: TRBV2

cdr3_aa: CASSQVSYEQYF
j_call: TRBJ2-7
v_call: TRBV3-1/TRBV3-2

cdr3_aa: CASSLRLAGISDTQYF
j_call: TRBJ2-3
v_call: TRBV7-6

cdr3_aa: CASSQDLGAGGTDTQYF
j_call: TRBJ2-3
v_call: TRBV4-1

cdr3_aa: CASSLGLLGRAGGTDTQYF
j_call: TRBJ2-3
v_call: TRBV5-1

cdr3_aa: CASSYRQGEDTQYF
j_call: TRBJ2-3
v_call: TRBV6-5

cdr3_aa: CSALTSASSYEQYF
j_call: TRBJ2-7
v_call: TRBV29-1

cdr3_aa: CASSLSDRYGYTF
j_call: TRBJ1-2
v_call: TRBV11-2

cdr3_aa: CASSLTGYEQYF
j_call: TRBJ2-7
v_call: TRBV28

cdr3_aa: CAISRQILGTEAFF
j_call: TRBJ1-1
v_call: TRBV10-3

cdr3_aa: CASSGGRTSRDTQYF
j_call: TRBJ2-3
v_call: TRBV9

cdr3_aa: CASSQDSASAQSYEQYF
j_call: TRBJ2-7
v_call: TRBV4-1

cdr3_aa: CASSPNGYGYTF
j_call: TRBJ1-2
v_call: TRBV9

cdr3_aa: CASSGTGLLITGELFF
j_call: TRBJ2-2
v_call: TRBV7-2

cdr3_aa: CASSLTGTGAGGANVLTF
j_call: TRBJ2-6
v_call: TRBV5-1

cdr3_aa: CASSLYLSSVDEQYF
j_call: TRBJ2-7
v_call: TRBV11-2

cdr3_aa: CASATSTRTYNEQFF
j_call: TRBJ2-1
v_call: TRBV3-1/TRBV3-2

cdr3_aa: CASSYSRGGLYEQYF
j_call: TRBJ2-7
v_call: TRBV6-2/TRBV6-3

cdr3_aa: CASSFAGQGANNSPLHF
j_call: TRBJ1-6
v_call: TRBV5-1

cdr3_aa: CAWSVRQPYGYTF
j_call: TRBJ1-2
v_call: TRBV30

cdr3_aa: CASSGTGLFSGNTIYF
j_call: TRBJ1-3
v_call: TRBV7-2

cdr3_aa: CASSSPSGYGYTF
j_call: TRBJ1-2
v_call: TRBV9

cdr3_aa: CASSGRTSSAYEQYF
j_call: TRBJ2-7
v_call: TRBV2

cdr3_aa: CASARRETQYF
j_call: TRBJ2-5
v_call: TRBV13

cdr3_aa: CASGDSTGYEQYF
j_call: TRBJ2-7
v_call: TRBV7-9

cdr3_aa: CASSPHPGQYYNEQFF
j_call: TRBJ2-1
v_call: TRBV14

cdr3_aa: CASSVEATSSYEQYF
j_call: TRBJ2-7
v_call: TRBV9